Below, 6 T cell receptor beta chains from the same sample are listed, as sequenced in a study of blood T cell repertoires in COVID-19. The repertoire was sequenced with immunoSEQ multiplex PCR; TCRdb's copy has only in-frame clones and lacks some. This sample has 50,000 or so clones, with over 85% found just once. Sample: peripheral blood. All receptors derive from a human donor in a cohort sampled during active COVID-19.

The rearrangement joins TRBV7-6 to TRBJ1-2; tentatively, D is TRBD1 (6 bases). The CDR3 loop spans 14 amino acids. V gave up 5 bases and J gave up 4 bases, with 14 bases separating them. Looked up from germline, CDR1 is SGHVS and CDR2 is FNYEAQ. The CDR3 nucleotides read TGTGCCAGCAGCCCCATGACAGGTTCCTATGGCTACACCTTC. It is translated as CASSPMTGSYGYTF.

J is TRBJ1-2 and V is TRBV28; D is perhaps TRBD1 (5 bases). CDR1 and CDR2 from the germline V gene are MDHEN and SYDVKM. Trimming left V 9 bases short and J 4 bases short, with 42 bases between. The CDR3 consists of 22 residues. This CDR3 is CASWGVVRVLAGLLTSSYGYTF. CDR3 nucleotides: TGTGCCAGTTGGGGGGTAGTCAGGGTGTTAGCCGGGCTCCTCACATCTAGCTATGGCTACACCTTC.

The chain is built from TRBV7-9 and TRBJ2-1; TRBD2 aligns across 10 bases. CDR3 length equals 14 residues. Germline trimming cut 5 bases from V and 3 bases from J; bases unmatched to any gene: 1. Germline V gene data show CDR1 as SEHNR and CDR2 as FQNEAQ (reference sequence). CDR3 sequence reads: CASSRTSGYNEQFF. DNA for the CDR3: TGTGCCAGCAGCCGGACTAGCGGCTACAATGAGCAGTTCTTC.

The chain combines TRBV4-1 with TRBJ2-1; D perhaps matches TRBD1 (6 bases). Germline V lookup: CDR1 MGHRA, CDR2 YSYEKL. V gave up 1 base and J gave up 6 bases, with 13 bases separating them. There are 15 residues in the CDR3. For the CDR3, the DNA is TGCGCCAGCAGCCAAGCTTGGGGGCAGGGCAATGAGCAGTTCTTC. It codes for CASSQAWGQGNEQFF.

J is TRBJ1-2 and V is TRBV15; TRBD1 agrees at 11 bases. Germline V gene sequence: CDR1 LNHNV, CDR2 YYDKDF (reference sequence). The J segment lost 1 base and the V segment lost 2 bases, leaving 6 bases of the junction unmatched. The CDR3 totals 17 residues. CDR3 amino acids: CATSRKGTGGGNYGYTF. CDR3 nucleotide sequence: TGTGCCACCAGCAGAAAGGGGACAGGGGGTGGTAACTATGGCTACACCTTC.

The chain is built from TRBV5-4 and TRBJ2-4; 8 bases map to TRBD2. Per the germline V gene, CDR1 is SGHNT and CDR2 is YYREEE (reference sequence). Trimming cost V 10 bases and J 8 bases; bases outside gene matches: 14. The CDR3 has 14 residues. CDR3 nucleotides: TGTGCCTGCGGGGAAGCGGGAGATCGGGACATTCAGTACTTC. Its translation: CACGEAGDRDIQYF.